Below, one TCR beta chain is given with its context. V shed 4 bases and J 0 bases; nucleotides not matched to a gene: 1. Germline loops: CDR1 LGHNA, CDR2 YNFKEQ. The CDR3 runs 15 residues. The data derive from a study of blood T cell repertoires in COVID-19. As for the study in general: COVID-19 samples, acute and convalescent, were from the United States, Italy and Spain. PBMCs, B-cell-depleted T cells, or T cells were the source of the cDNA or gDNA that made up the material.

In the study's own analysis: Reference gene primer amplification yielded estimated nucleated cell counts. Libraries were prepared by immunoSEQ multiplex PCR; TCRdb keeps only in-frame clonotypes and omits some of them. V and J calls and clone size come straight from that table; D and trimming were deduced from the DNA. Altogether about 310,000 clones are present, 87% being singletons, with the ten largest covering 1%. The chain joins TRBV4-2 to TRBJ1-4; 8 bases align to TRBD1. Material for sequencing was peripheral blood. This sequence originates from a man aged 50 to 60 with active or convalescent COVID-19. The CDR3 spells CASSPQGATNEKLFF. Written as DNA, the CDR3 is TGTGCCAGCAGCCCACAGGGGGCAACTAATGAAAAACTGTTTTTT.